Sequencing of this T cell receptor beta chain was carried out in a study of T cell clonotyping in hematopoietic cell transplantation. Clones were read by immunoSEQ multiplex PCR, and TCRdb kept only the in-frame ones, dropping some. The table lists about 50,000 clones, under 90% of them singletons. Trimming took off 1 base at V and 0 bases at J, with 15 bases between the two ends. CDR3 size: 17 residues. In germline, CDR1 is MNHEY, CDR2 SMNVEV (reference sequence). As concerns this clone: What it recognizes is unknown.

Time point noted: recipient sample about 28 days before transplant, after cytoreduction. Study results and limitations: After transplant, recipient diversity fell while pathologically expanded clonotypes grew through day 180.

The rearrangement joins TRBV27 to TRBJ1-1; D is possibly TRBD1 (6 bases). The sequenced sample was peripheral blood mononuclear cells, obtained before stem cell transplant. The clonotype was recovered from a man between 60 and 75 years old with biphenotypic leukemia. Some clones in this sample may be carry-over from other donors' samples. CDR3 bases: TGTGCCAGCAGTTTATACTCACCAGGGGCCCTGAACACTGAAGCTTTCTTT. Translation: CASSLYSPGALNTEAFF.